This passage covers 26 T cell receptor beta chains from one sample sequenced in a study of Ad26.COV2.S vaccination and SARS-CoV-2 variants. Produced via immunoSEQ multiplex PCR; TCRdb's table is partial and in-frame only. The sample comprises more than 120,000 clones, 70% to 90% of which are singletons, and 4% to 6% rests with the top ten. Sequenced here: peripheral blood, sampled after recovery from COVID-19. These receptors were collected from a human donor who had recovered from COVID-19.

CDR3 sequence (DNA): TGTGCCAGCAGCTTGGCGACAACAGGGGACACTGAAGCTTTCTTT. Protein sequence: CASSLATTGDTEAFF. The V call is TRBV5-6, the J call TRBJ1-1, with TRBD1 identical over 7 bases. V was clipped by 0 bases and J by 3 bases; unmatched bases: 5. The CDR3 is made up of 15 amino acids. Germline V lookup: CDR1 SGHDT, CDR2 YYEEEE.

V gene TRBV7-2 combines with J gene TRBJ1-6; 9 bases map to TRBD1. Losses at the gene ends were 5 bases for V and 8 bases for J; bases not matched to a gene: 4. CDR3 length: 14 residues. Germline CDR1 is SGHTA and CDR2 is FQGNSA. CDR3 loop: CASSLRQGDSPLHF. The CDR3 DNA reads TGTGCCAGCAGCCTCCGACAGGGGGATTCACCCCTCCACTTT.

This clone occurred once. The gene calls are TRBV28 and TRBJ2-1, with a weak D call TRBD1 (6 bases). The CDR3 loop spans 13 amino acids. The germline V gene encodes CDR1 MDHEN and CDR2 SYDVKM. Trimming removed 10 bases at V and 0 bases at J, with 10 bases between. CDR3 DNA sequence: TGTGCCACCAGGGGAAGCTCCTACAATGAGCAGTTCTTC. This encodes CATRGSSYNEQFF.

The chain has TRBV28 and TRBJ1-5; TRBD1 agrees at 7 bases. V lost 3 bases and J lost 6; bases outside the gene matches: 5. This CDR3 has 14 residues. Per the germline V gene, CDR1 is MDHEN and CDR2 is SYDVKM. This CDR3 reads CASSLRQGGQPQHF. CDR3 nucleotide sequence: TGTGCCAGCAGTTTGAGACAGGGTGGTCAGCCCCAGCATTTT.

This rearrangement joins TRBV6-5 to TRBJ2-2, with TRBD1 matching over 8 bases. The CDR3 extends over 16 amino acids. V lost 0 bases to trimming and J lost 3 bases; unmatched junction nucleotides: 3. CDR1 is MNHEY, CDR2 SVGAGI, per germline. As DNA, the CDR3 is TGTGCCAGCAGTTACTCGTGCAGGGGGCACACCGGGGAGCTGTTTTTT. Its protein product is CASSYSCRGHTGELFF.

This clone was counted a single time. The chain combines TRBV6-5 with TRBJ2-5; a possible D gene is TRBD2 (6 bases). Germline CDR1 MNHEY, CDR2 SVGAGI. V was pared by 8 bases and J by 5 bases, with 9 bases between. The CDR3 is made up of 11 amino acids. CDR3 DNA: TGTGCCAGCGGGGGGTGGGAGACCCAGTACTTC. This translates into CASGGWETQYF.

The V and J genes are TRBV7-2 and TRBJ1-6, with D uncertain. V was shortened by 5 bases and J by 6 bases, with 11 bases between the two germline ends. The CDR3 consists of 14 residues. Germline loops: CDR1 SGHTA, CDR2 FQGNSA. Here the CDR3 reads CASSLLRVNSPLHF. The CDR3 DNA is TGTGCCAGCAGCCTGCTAAGGGTTAATTCACCCCTCCACTTT.

The CDR3 nucleotides read TGTGCCAGCAGTTTCCTGGGGCCCACAGATACGCAGTATTTT. Translating it yields CASSFLGPTDTQYF. The V gene is TRBV28, the J gene TRBJ2-3; D may be TRBD1 (5 bases). The V gene lost 3 bases and the J gene lost 2 bases, with 9 bases spanning the gap. CDR3 length equals 14 residues. Germline V gene data show CDR1 as MDHEN and CDR2 as SYDVKM.

The V and J genes are TRBV2 and TRBJ1-2; D unclear. Per germline, CDR1 SNHLY and CDR2 FYNNEI. There are 12 residues in the CDR3. V was shortened by 1 base and J by 10 bases, with 10 bases between the two germline ends. The CDR3 DNA follows: TGTGCCAGCAGTGAAGTTCCCGGGTCCTACACCTTC. Residues: CASSEVPGSYTF.

This chain uses TRBV6-5 with TRBJ2-7, with D possibly matching TRBD1 (6 bases). This CDR3 comprises 14 residues. V lost 7 bases and J lost 2, with 15 bases in between. Germline assignment: CDR1 MNHEY and CDR2 SVGAGI. The CDR3 sequence: CASNLDRYPYEQYF. DNA for the CDR3: TGTGCCAGCAACCTAGACAGGTATCCCTACGAGCAGTACTTC.

In this sample, this clone turned up a few times. The CDR3 DNA sequence: TGTGCCAGTAGTATTTCCCAGGGGCTTCAGCCCCAGCATTTT. The encoded protein is CASSISQGLQPQHF. The V and J genes are TRBV19 and TRBJ1-5, with D possibly being TRBD1 (6 bases). The V and J ends lost 3 bases and 6 bases respectively, with 12 bases between them. Germline assignment: CDR1 LNHDA and CDR2 SQIVND (reference sequence). This CDR3 has 14 amino acids.

This sequence joins TRBV29-1 and TRBJ1-2; 12 bases match TRBD1. V lost 3 bases and J lost 4; bases outside the gene matches: 6. From germline, CDR1 is SQVTM and CDR2 ANQGSEA. The CDR3 spans 15 residues. CDR3 residues: CSVENWDRGLYGYTF. The CDR3 DNA sequence: TGCAGCGTTGAGAATTGGGACAGGGGGCTCTATGGCTACACCTTC.

This sequence joins TRBV5-6 and TRBJ2-7; tentatively, D is TRBD1 or TRBD2 (5 bases each). Germline V lookup: CDR1 SGHDT, CDR2 YYEEEE. V was clipped by 4 bases and J by 6 bases, with 14 bases between them. The CDR3 loop spans 13 amino acids. CDR3 DNA: TGTGCCAGCAGCCCAACCGACAGCGGCGAGCAGTACTTC. Translated, it gives CASSPTDSGEQYF.

The chain employs TRBV7-2 and TRBJ2-3; 9 nucleotides agree with TRBD2. This CDR3 contains 15 residues. Trimming took 1 base from V and 3 from J; bases not matched to a gene: 2. The V gene's germline CDR1 is SGHTA and CDR2 FQGNSA. CDR3 protein: CASSLVSGGTDTQYF. The CDR3 DNA reads as TGTGCCAGCAGCTTAGTAAGCGGGGGGACAGATACGCAGTATTTT.

V is TRBV5-1 and J is TRBJ2-3, with 12 positions matching TRBD2. CDR1 SGHRS and CDR2 YFSETQ come from the germline V gene. With V trimmed by 4 bases and J by 3 bases, 6 bases remained unmatched. The CDR3 has 16 residues. Here the CDR3 DNA reads TGCGCCAGCAGCGACCTAGCGGGGGGGCCGACAGATACGCAGTATTTT. Protein product: CASSDLAGGPTDTQYF.

The V gene is TRBV6-2 or TRBV6-3, the J gene TRBJ1-6; D perhaps matches TRBD1 (6 bases). This CDR3 region has 14 residues. Trimming shortened V by 6 bases and J by 8 bases, and 14 bases separated the two germline ends. Germline V lookup: CDR1 MNHEY, CDR2 SVGEGT. The CDR3 nucleotides read TGTGCCAGCAGCCTAGACAGGTCCTATTCACCCCTCCACTTT. Translating gives CASSLDRSYSPLHF.

The chain is built from TRBV10-2 and TRBJ2-1, with 10 bases identical to TRBD2. V lost 6 bases, J lost 10 bases, and 12 bases stayed unmatched. The CDR3 sequence is 15 residues long. The germline gives CDR1 WSHSY, CDR2 SAAADI. This CDR3 reads CASREAGGEKAEQFF. The CDR3 coding sequence is TGCGCCAGCAGAGAAGCGGGGGGGGAAAAGGCAGAGCAGTTCTTC.

This rearrangement joins TRBV7-2 to TRBJ2-3; D unclear. V lost 7 bases, J lost 6 bases, and 5 bases lay in between. This CDR3 has 10 amino acids. Germline-derived CDR1 and CDR2 are SGHTA and FQGNSA. CDR3 amino acids: CASMGDTQYF. The DNA for the CDR3 is TGTGCCAGCATGGGTGATACGCAGTATTTT.

The chain has TRBV3-1 (or the pseudogene TRBV3-2) and TRBJ2-4; D is unresolved. V was clipped by 1 base and J by 0 bases, with 10 bases between them. Germline CDR1 and CDR2: LGHDT and YNNKEL (reference sequence). The CDR3 covers 16 residues. The CDR3 DNA reads as TGTGCCAGCAGCCAAGTCGACCGGCTAGCCAAAAACATTCAGTACTTC. Translation: CASSQVDRLAKNIQYF.

The chain is built from TRBV5-6 and TRBJ2-3; D gene unclear. Germline V lookup: CDR1 SGHDT, CDR2 YYEEEE. V lost 2 bases to trimming and J lost 3 bases, with 13 bases between them. This CDR3 contains 15 residues. Here the CDR3 DNA reads TGTGCCAGCAGCTTAAGGCTATTGGGGACAGATACGCAGTATTTT. Protein: CASSLRLLGTDTQYF.

This clone was observed a few times. The chain links TRBV3-1 (or the pseudogene TRBV3-2) to TRBJ1-5; D gene ambiguous. Trimming pared 4 bases from V and 3 bases from J, leaving 19 bases between. The CDR3 spans 17 residues. Germline CDR1 reads LGHDT; CDR2 reads YNNKEL (reference sequence). This CDR3 reads CASSRGSSADINQPQHF. The CDR3 DNA follows: TGTGCCAGCAGCCGAGGCTCATCCGCAGATATCAATCAGCCCCAGCATTTT.

V is TRBV5-1 and J is TRBJ2-3; no clear D. From germline, CDR1 is SGHRS and CDR2 YFSETQ. CDR3 length: 15 residues. V was pared by 0 bases and J by 0 bases, with 8 bases between. The CDR3 nucleotides are TGCGCCAGCAGCTTGGACAGTCATAGCACAGATACGCAGTATTTT. This gives the protein CASSLDSHSTDTQYF.

The chain combines TRBV12-5 with TRBJ2-7, with D possibly being TRBD2 (5 bases). CDR3 length: 14 amino acids. The V gene's germline CDR1 is LGHNT and CDR2 FRNRAP. Deletions cut 1 base from V and 4 bases from J, with 11 bases between. The CDR3 bases are TGTGCTAGTGGTTTGGGGGCAGGACTGTACGAGCAGTACTTC. Its translation is CASGLGAGLYEQYF.

The chain carries TRBV18 and TRBJ2-7; 8 bases match TRBD1. The CDR3 length is 15 residues. Germline V CDR1 and CDR2: KGHSH, LQKENI. The V and J ends lost 3 bases and 7 bases, in that order; junction bases with no gene match: 11. CDR3 DNA sequence: TGTGCCAGCTCACCCCCATCGCAGGGGGCTAGGGAGCAGTACTTC. Translation gives CASSPPSQGAREQYF.

This rearrangement joins TRBV7-9 to TRBJ1-1; the D gene is possibly TRBD1 (5 bases). CDR1 is SEHNR, CDR2 FQNEAQ, per germline (reference sequence). CDR3 length: 13 residues. V was clipped by 5 bases and J by 5 bases, with 12 bases between them. The CDR3 DNA sequence: TGTGCCAGCAGCAGTCAAGAGGGGACTGAAGCTTTCTTT. Protein product: CASSSQEGTEAFF.

The chain employs TRBV27 and TRBJ2-1, with a weak D call TRBD2 (5 bases). Trimming took 4 bases from V and 6 from J, leaving 10 bases between them. Germline V gene data show CDR1 as MNHEY and CDR2 as SMNVEV (reference sequence). This CDR3 region has 13 residues. Here the CDR3 DNA reads TGTGCCAGCAGTTGGACTTTCGGCAATGAGCAGTTCTTC. The encoded protein is CASSWTFGNEQFF.